This TCR beta chain was sequenced for a study of blood T cell repertoires in COVID-19. Study-level background: PBMCs, B-cell-depleted T cells, or T cells provided the cDNA or gDNA that made up the material.

The data were produced by immunoSEQ multiplex PCR, yet TCRdb's version contains in-frame clones alone and is incomplete. The sample consists of more than 60,000 clones, nearly 90% of them appearing once. Germline V lookup: CDR1 ENHRY, CDR2 SYGVKD. The J segment lost 2 bases and the V segment lost 10 bases, leaving 3 bases of the junction unmatched. The CDR3 is 15 residues long. Sample: peripheral blood. The chain carries TRBV10-3 and TRBJ2-2; 14 bases agree with TRBD2. The receptor was derived from a woman aged 50 to 60 with active COVID-19. The CDR3 loop is CATGTSGRNTGELFF. For the CDR3, the DNA is TGTGCCACGGGGACTAGCGGGAGAAACACCGGGGAGCTGTTTTTT.